This T cell receptor beta chain was documented in a study of blood T cell repertoires in COVID-19. The CDR3 runs 15 residues. Germline assignment: CDR1 LGHNT and CDR2 FRNRAP. V was cut by 5 bases and J by 2 bases, with 15 bases left in between. Clones were sequenced by immunoSEQ multiplex PCR, and TCRdb holds only the in-frame ones, with some missing. Of some 210,000 clones listed, 80% to 90% are singletons. The clonotype comes from a man younger than 30 with acute COVID-19. This chain links TRBV12-5 with TRBJ2-5; perhaps TRBD1 as D (6 bases). Input material: PBMCs or T cells enriched from blood (not recorded which). CDR3 DNA: TGTGCTAGTGGTCCAGGACAGACCGGACAAGAGACCCAGTACTTC. Its translation: CASGPGQTGQETQYF.